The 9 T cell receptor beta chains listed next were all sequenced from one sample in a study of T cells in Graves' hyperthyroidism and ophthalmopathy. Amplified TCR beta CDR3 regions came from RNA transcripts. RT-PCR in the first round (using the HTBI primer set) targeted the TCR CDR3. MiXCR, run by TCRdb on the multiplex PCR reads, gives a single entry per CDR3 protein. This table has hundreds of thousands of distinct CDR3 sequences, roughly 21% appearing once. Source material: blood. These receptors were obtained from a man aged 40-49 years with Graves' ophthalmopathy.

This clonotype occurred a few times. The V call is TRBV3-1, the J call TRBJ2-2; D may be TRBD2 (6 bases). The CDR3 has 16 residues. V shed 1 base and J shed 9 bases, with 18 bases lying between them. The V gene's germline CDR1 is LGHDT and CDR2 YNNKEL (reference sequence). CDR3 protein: CASSQVTGGAYRELFF. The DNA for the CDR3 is TGTGCCAGCAGCCAAGTGACCGGAGGGGCCTATCGGGAGCTGTTTTTT.

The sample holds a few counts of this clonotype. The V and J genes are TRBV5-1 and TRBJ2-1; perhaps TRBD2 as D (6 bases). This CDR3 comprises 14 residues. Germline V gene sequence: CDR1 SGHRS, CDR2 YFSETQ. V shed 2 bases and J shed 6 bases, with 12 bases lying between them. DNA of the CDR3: TGCGCCAGCAGCTTCCGGGACTCCGGCAATGAGCAGTTCTTC. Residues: CASSFRDSGNEQFF.

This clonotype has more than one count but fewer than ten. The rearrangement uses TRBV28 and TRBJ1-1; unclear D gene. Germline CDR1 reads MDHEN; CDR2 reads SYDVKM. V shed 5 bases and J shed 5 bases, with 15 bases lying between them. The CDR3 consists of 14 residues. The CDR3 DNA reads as TGTGCCAGCAGTGTCCCCGGGGATGGGACTGAAGCTTTCTTT. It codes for CASSVPGDGTEAFF.

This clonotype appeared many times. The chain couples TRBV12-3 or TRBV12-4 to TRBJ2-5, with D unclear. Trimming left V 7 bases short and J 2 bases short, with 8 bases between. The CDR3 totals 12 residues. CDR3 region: CASTSKQETQYF. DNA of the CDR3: TGTGCCAGCACCTCTAAGCAAGAGACCCAGTACTTC.

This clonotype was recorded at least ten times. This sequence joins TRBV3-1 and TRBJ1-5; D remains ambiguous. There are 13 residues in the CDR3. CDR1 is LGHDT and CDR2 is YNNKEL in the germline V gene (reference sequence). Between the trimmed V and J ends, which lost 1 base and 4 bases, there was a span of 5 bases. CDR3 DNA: TGTGCCAGCAGCCAAGGGATGAATCAGCCCCAGCATTTT. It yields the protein CASSQGMNQPQHF.

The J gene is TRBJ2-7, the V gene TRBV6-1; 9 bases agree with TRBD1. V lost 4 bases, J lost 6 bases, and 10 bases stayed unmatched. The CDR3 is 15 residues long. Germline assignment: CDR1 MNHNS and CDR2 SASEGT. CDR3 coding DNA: TGTGCCAGCAGTGGGTTCGGGGGGACAGGGCTCGAGCAGTACTTC. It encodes CASSGFGGTGLEQYF.

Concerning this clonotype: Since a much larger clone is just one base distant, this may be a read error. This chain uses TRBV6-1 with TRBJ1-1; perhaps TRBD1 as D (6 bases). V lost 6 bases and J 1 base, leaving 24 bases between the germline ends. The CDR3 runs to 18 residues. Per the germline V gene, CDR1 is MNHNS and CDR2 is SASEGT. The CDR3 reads CASREDSITIEANTEAFF. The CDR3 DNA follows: TGTGCCAGCAGGGAGGACAGCATCACTATCGAGGCGAACACTGAAGCTTTCTTT.

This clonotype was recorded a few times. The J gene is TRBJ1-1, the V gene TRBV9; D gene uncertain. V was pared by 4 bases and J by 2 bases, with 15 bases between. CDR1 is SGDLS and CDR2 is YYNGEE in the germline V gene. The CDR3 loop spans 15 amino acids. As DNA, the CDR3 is TGTGCCAGCAGCAGCTCGACGTTCTCAAACACTGAAGCTTTCTTT. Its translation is CASSSSTFSNTEAFF. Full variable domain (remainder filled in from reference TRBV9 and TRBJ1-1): DSGVTQTPKHLITATGQRVTLRCSPRSGDLSVYWYQQSLDQGLQFLIQYYNGEERAKGNILERFSAQQFPDLHSELNLSSLELGDSALYFCASSSSTFSNTEAFFGQGTRLTVV.

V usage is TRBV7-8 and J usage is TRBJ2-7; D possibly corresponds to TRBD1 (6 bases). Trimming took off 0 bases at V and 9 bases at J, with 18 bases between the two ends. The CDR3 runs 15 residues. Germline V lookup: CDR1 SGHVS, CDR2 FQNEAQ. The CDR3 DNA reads TGTGCCAGCAGCTTAGCTATAGGTGGGACATTTGCGCAGTACTTC. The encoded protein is CASSLAIGGTFAQYF. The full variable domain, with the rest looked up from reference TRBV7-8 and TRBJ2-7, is GAGVSQSPRYKVAKRGQDVALRCDPISGHVSLFWYQQALGQGPEFLTYFQNEAQLDKSGLPSDRFFAERPEGSVSTLKIQRTQQEDSAVYLCASSLAIGGTFAQYFGPGTRLTVT.